A selection of T cell receptor beta chains follows, all from one sample in a study of immune cell composition in non-small cell lung cancer. The method was immunoSEQ multiplex PCR; TCRdb's version includes in-frame clones alone and lacks a portion of them. This table has about 2,500 clones, roughly 82% appearing once. Sequenced material: lung tumor tissue. The receptors were sampled from a human donor with non-small cell lung cancer. Each CDR3 is given with its conserved first and last residue. A D gene is named only where the DNA matches it firmly. Clone size appears in some rows only: once, few, many, or a class for an expanded clone.

size,J,V,D,CDR3,DNA
-,TRBJ1-2,TRBV5-3,-,CASSLGDTFYGYTF,TGTGCCAGCAGCTTAGGGGACACGTTCTATGGCTACACCTTC
-,TRBJ1-2,TRBV5-1,-,CASSLDSNYGYTF,TGCGCCAGCAGCTTGGACAGTAACTATGGCTACACCTTC
-,TRBJ2-2,TRBV6-1,TRBD1,CASRGRQGGTGELFF,TGTGCCAGCAGAGGAAGACAGGGGGGCACCGGGGAGCTGTTTTTT
few,TRBJ2-3,TRBV4-2,TRBD2,CASSQDLVASGSSDTQYF,TGTGCCAGCAGCCAAGATTTGGTAGCTAGCGGGAGCTCAGATACGCAGTATTTT
-,TRBJ1-2,TRBV28,TRBD1,CATTPGGRGGYGYTF,TGTGCCACCACACCAGGGGGCAGGGGCGGGTATGGCTACACCTTC
-,TRBJ2-1,TRBV30,TRBD2,CAWTSGLYNEQFF,TGTGCCTGGACTAGCGGGTTGTACAATGAGCAGTTCTTC
few,TRBJ1-5,TRBV11-2,-,CASSLDSNQPQHF,TGTGCCAGCAGCTTAGATTCGAATCAGCCCCAGCATTTT
-,TRBJ1-1,TRBV19,TRBD1,CASSSRTGRRGAEAFF,TGTGCCAGTAGTTCGAGGACAGGAAGGAGAGGAGCTGAAGCTTTCTTT
once,TRBJ1-1,TRBV19,-,CASNPPRGRAFF,TGTGCCAGTAACCCCCCCCGGGGTAGGGCTTTCTTT
once,TRBJ2-7,TRBV6-5,TRBD2,CASSYASGPYEQYF,TGTGCCAGCAGTTACGCTAGCGGGCCCTACGAGCAGTACTTC
-,TRBJ2-5,TRBV6-6,-,CASRLNRYQETQYF,TGTGCCAGCAGGTTAAACAGGTACCAAGAGACCCAGTACTTC
-,TRBJ2-6,TRBV5-5,-,CASSLGTRAGANVLTF,TGTGCCAGCAGCTTGGGTACCCGGGCTGGGGCCAACGTCCTGACTTTC
-,TRBJ1-3,TRBV2,-,CASIGSGDGNTIYF,TGTGCCAGCATAGGGTCAGGGGATGGAAACACCATATATTTT
-,TRBJ1-1,TRBV25-1,-,CASSGGSGGYTEAFF,TGTGCCAGCAGTGGCGGGTCGGGGGGATACACTGAAGCTTTCTTT
-,TRBJ2-5,TRBV7-2,-,CASSEYGSGKTQYF,TGTGCCAGCAGTGAGTACGGGAGTGGCAAGACCCAGTACTTC
-,TRBJ1-1,TRBV4-2,-,CASSQPGRSTEAFF,TGTGCCAGCAGCCAACCAGGGAGGAGTACTGAAGCTTTCTTT
few,TRBJ2-2,TRBV27,TRBD2,CASRLYRAGGSTGELFF,TGTGCCAGCAGGCTTTACCGAGCGGGGGGGTCCACCGGGGAGCTGTTTTTT
-,TRBJ2-1,TRBV28,-,CASTPGSYNEQFF,TGTGCCAGCACCCCGGGGTCCTACAATGAGCAGTTCTTC
-,TRBJ2-7,TRBV7-9,-,CASSFAVSDTYEQYF,TGTGCCAGCAGCTTTGCGGTTTCGGACACTTACGAGCAGTACTTC
-,TRBJ2-1,TRBV19,-,CASSIQGLLSSYNEQFF,TGTGCCAGTAGTATCCAGGGACTTTTGAGCTCCTACAATGAGCAGTTCTTC
once,TRBJ1-2,TRBV21-1,-,CASSKLGPRRGGYTF,TGTGCCAGCAGCAAACTGGGACCGCGCAGGGGAGGCTACACCTTC
-,TRBJ2-1,TRBV7-6,TRBD1,CASSTQGASRHEQFF,TGTGCCAGCAGCACACAGGGGGCGTCTCGCCATGAGCAGTTCTTC
-,TRBJ2-3,TRBV5-1,-,CASNEGQRTDTQYF,TGCGCCAGCAATGAAGGACAGCGCACAGATACGCAGTATTTT
once,TRBJ2-1,TRBV15,TRBD2,CAIKAGGPNNEQFF,TGTGCCATCAAAGCGGGGGGCCCAAACAATGAGCAGTTCTTC
-,TRBJ2-4,TRBV28,-,CASRGSTRPKNIQYF,TGTGCCAGCCGAGGGAGCACTCGGCCCAAAAACATTCAGTACTTC
-,TRBJ2-3,TRBV28,TRBD1,CASSPGGRGRSDTQYF,TGTGCCAGCAGCCCAGGGGGCAGGGGGCGGTCAGATACGCAGTATTTT
-,TRBJ2-2,TRBV30,-,CAWRPGHNNLNTGELFF,TGTGCCTGGCGTCCGGGACATAACAACTTGAACACCGGGGAGCTGTTTTTT
-,TRBJ2-2,TRBV9,-,CASSVTPWTSSPGELFF,TGTGCCAGCAGCGTTACTCCATGGACTTCCTCTCCCGGGGAGCTGTTTTTT